These 25 T cell receptor beta chains were sequenced from one sample in a study of neurological immune-mediated disorders. TCRdb recomputed calls from the 5' RACE reads with MiXCR, one row per CDR3 protein. The table includes some 120,000 distinct CDR3 sequences, roughly 3.2% detected once. Sequenced: PBMCs. The receptor source for this set is a woman between 25 and 40 years old with multiple sclerosis.

There are many counts of this clonotype. V gene TRBV29-1 combines with J gene TRBJ2-5; D is uncertain. Per the germline V gene, CDR1 is SQVTM and CDR2 is ANQGSEA. The CDR3 runs 12 residues. The V gene lost 1 base and the J gene lost 1 base, with 4 bases spanning the gap. The CDR3, as DNA: TGCAGCGTTGAAGCGGTCCAAGAGACCCAGTACTTC. It is translated as CSVEAVQETQYF.

This clonotype has more than one count but fewer than ten. The chain recombines TRBV5-6 with TRBJ1-5; 7 bases are shared with TRBD1. This CDR3 is 15 amino acids long. Germline CDR1 is SGHDT and CDR2 is YYEEEE. The V gene end was trimmed by 4 bases and the J gene end by 6 bases; junction bases not matched to a gene: 10. The CDR3 reads CASSGWDSGTQPQHF. CDR3 DNA: TGTGCCAGCAGCGGGTGGGACAGTGGGACTCAGCCCCAGCATTTT.

This clonotype appeared many times. This chain connects TRBV12-3 or TRBV12-4 to TRBJ2-2; possibly TRBD1 or TRBD2 for D (6 bases each). Trimming shortened V by 2 bases and J by 1 base, and 11 bases separated the two germline ends. The CDR3 runs 16 residues. DNA for the CDR3: TGTGCCAGCAGTTTAACAGGGAGGATGAACACCGGGGAGCTGTTTTTT. Residues: CASSLTGRMNTGELFF.

In its sample, this clonotype was seen many times. This chain uses TRBV7-2 with TRBJ1-6; 8 bases map to TRBD1. V dropped 5 bases and J dropped 0; count of bases not matched to a gene: 3. The CDR3 length is 16 residues. Germline V lookup: CDR1 SGHTA, CDR2 FQGNSA. In DNA, the CDR3 is TGTGCCAGCAGCCCCACAGGGGGCTCCTATAATTCACCCCTCCACTTT. As protein: CASSPTGGSYNSPLHF.

This clonotype has at least ten counts. V gene TRBV15 combines with J gene TRBJ2-1, with TRBD2 as a possible D gene (6 bases). In germline, CDR1 is LNHNV, CDR2 YYDKDF (reference sequence). Trimming shortened V by 0 bases and J by 8 bases, and 11 bases separated the two germline ends. This CDR3 comprises 14 residues. The chain's CDR3 is CATSREVREDEQFF. The CDR3 DNA sequence: TGTGCCACCAGCAGAGAGGTCAGGGAGGATGAGCAGTTCTTC.

This clonotype was detected many times. The junction departs from the called germline gene at one end, perhaps through a read error. The DNA for the CDR3 is TGTGCCAGCAGCCTGTCCACAGATACGCAGTATTTT. Protein sequence: CASSLSTDTQYF. The V and J genes are TRBV5-1 and TRBJ2-3; no clear D. The CDR3 contains 12 residues. The germline V gene has CDR1 SGHRS and CDR2 YFSETQ.

This clonotype was counted ten times or more. The chain carries TRBV12-3 or TRBV12-4 and TRBJ2-4, with D possibly TRBD1 on 6 matching bases. Trimming shortened V by 2 bases and J by 7 bases, and 12 bases separated the two germline ends. This CDR3 region has 14 residues. The CDR3 bases are TGTGCCAGCAGTTTATCTGGGGGCGTCAACATTCAGTACTTC. It specifies CASSLSGGVNIQYF.

This clonotype was seen many times. The chain employs TRBV5-6 and TRBJ2-5; 8 nucleotides align to TRBD1. V lost 6 bases to trimming and J lost 3 bases; unmatched junction nucleotides: 10. The CDR3 contains 15 residues. Germline assignment: CDR1 SGHDT and CDR2 YYEEEE. CDR3 sequence (DNA): TGTGCCAGCAACTCTTATCGGACAGGGAAAGAGACCCAGTACTTC. Protein sequence: CASNSYRTGKETQYF. Supplemented by reference TRBV5-6 and TRBJ2-5, the full variable domain reads DAGVTQSPTHLIKTRGQQVTLRCSPKSGHDTVSWYQQALGQGPQFIFQYYEEEERQRGNFPDRFSGHQFPNYSSELNVNALLLGDSALYLCASNSYRTGKETQYFGPGTRLLVL.

This clonotype was counted ten times or more. The V call is TRBV20-1, the J call TRBJ1-1; TRBD1 matches at 9 bases. CDR1 is DFQATT, CDR2 SNEGSKA, per germline (reference sequence). V trimming: 3 bases; J trimming: 3 bases; junction bases outside the gene matches: 11. This CDR3 spans 16 amino acids. CDR3 coding DNA: TGCAGTGCTAGCCCCGACGAACAGGGGGCCTACACTGAAGCTTTCTTT. This gives the protein CSASPDEQGAYTEAFF.

In this sample, this clonotype turned up many times. This chain connects TRBV20-1 to TRBJ2-3; TRBD2 aligns across 10 bases. V lost 6 bases, J lost 1 base, and 4 bases stayed unmatched. In germline, CDR1 is DFQATT, CDR2 SNEGSKA (reference sequence). CDR3 length: 14 amino acids. CDR3 sequence (DNA): TGCAGTGCCAGCGGGACTAGCGGCACAGATACGCAGTATTTT. Translating it yields CSASGTSGTDTQYF.

At least ten counts were recorded for this clonotype. J is TRBJ2-7 and V is TRBV4-3; the match to TRBD1 covers 11 bases. Germline-derived CDR1 and CDR2 are LGHNA and YSLEER. This CDR3 spans 16 amino acids. The ends lost 4 bases at V and 5 bases at J; junction bases unmatched: 10. Here the CDR3 DNA reads TGCGCCAGCAGCCCCTCGAGGACAGGGGGCTTGGACGAGCAGTACTTC. As protein: CASSPSRTGGLDEQYF.

This clonotype was observed at least ten times. This sequence joins TRBV20-1 and TRBJ1-1; D remains unclear. The CDR3 extends over 14 amino acids. V lost 0 bases and J 1 base, leaving 9 bases between the germline ends. Germline CDR1 and CDR2: DFQATT and SNEGSKA (reference sequence). CDR3 loop: CSARDWKGNTEAFF. The CDR3 DNA follows: TGCAGTGCTAGAGATTGGAAGGGGAACACTGAAGCTTTCTTT.

The sample holds many counts of this clonotype. The V call is TRBV11-2, the J call TRBJ2-7, with D tentatively TRBD2 (5 bases). The CDR3 covers 13 residues. Germline values: CDR1 SGHAT, CDR2 FQNNGV. Trimming removed 5 bases from V and 0 bases from J, with 8 bases in between. The DNA for the CDR3 is TGTGCCAGCAGCCGAACTAGCTCCTACGAGCAGTACTTC. It yields the protein CASSRTSSYEQYF.

This clonotype was detected ten times or more. The chain employs TRBV24-1 and TRBJ2-1; 11 positions match TRBD2. V shed 4 bases, J shed 6 bases, and the junction held 4 bases outside the gene matches. Germline loops: CDR1 KGHDR, CDR2 SFDVKD. This CDR3 is built from 15 residues. The CDR3, as DNA: TGTGCCACCAGTGACCGTCTAGCGGGAGGCAATGAGCAGTTCTTC. Amino acid sequence: CATSDRLAGGNEQFF.

This clonotype has a count of ten or more. This chain joins TRBV5-1 and TRBJ2-3; TRBD1 matches at 9 bases. J lost 2 bases, V lost 5 bases, and 6 bases had no gene match. The CDR3 contains 15 residues. CDR1 and CDR2 (germline): SGHRS, YFSETQ. This CDR3 reads CASRLTGGFTDTQYF. For the CDR3, the DNA is TGCGCCAGCAGGCTAACAGGGGGCTTCACAGATACGCAGTATTTT.

This clonotype occurred many times. CDR3 residues: CSAHGGLAGTDTQYF. CDR3 DNA: TGCAGTGCTCATGGGGGACTAGCCGGCACAGATACGCAGTATTTT. This chain connects TRBV20-1 to TRBJ2-3, with 9 bases fitting TRBD2. CDR3 length: 15 residues. Germline V gene lookup returns CDR1 DFQATT and CDR2 SNEGSKA (reference sequence). V lost 5 bases to trimming and J lost 1 base; unmatched junction nucleotides: 7.

This clonotype came up many times. The chain combines TRBV5-1 with TRBJ2-2; no firm D call. Per germline, CDR1 SGHRS and CDR2 YFSETQ. The CDR3 length is 16 residues. V was cut by 1 base and J by 0 bases, with 10 bases left in between. Here the CDR3 reads CASSLRPPSNTGELFF. The CDR3 DNA reads as TGCGCCAGCAGCTTGAGGCCACCATCGAACACCGGGGAGCTGTTTTTT.

This clonotype was counted ten times or more. The V gene is TRBV20-1, the J gene TRBJ2-7, with TRBD1 matching 10 bases. The ends lost 6 bases at V and 4 bases at J; junction bases unmatched: 9. This CDR3 contains 14 residues. The germline V gene has CDR1 DFQATT and CDR2 SNEGSKA (reference sequence). The CDR3 loop reads CSAWMGTGAYEQYF. CDR3 nucleotide sequence: TGCAGTGCGTGGATGGGGACAGGGGCTTACGAGCAGTACTTC.

This clonotype came up many times. V and J are TRBV29-1 and TRBJ2-2; TRBD2 matches at 11 bases. CDR1 and CDR2 from the germline V gene are SQVTM and ANQGSEA. The CDR3 contains 14 residues. After removal of 5 bases from V and 6 bases from J, the junction contained 5 bases not matched to a gene. CDR3 sequence: CSVFSGGAPGELFF. CDR3 DNA sequence: TGCAGCGTTTTTAGCGGGGGGGCCCCCGGGGAGCTGTTTTTT.

There are many counts of this clonotype. In DNA form, the CDR3 reads TGCGCCAGCAGCTCCCTCGGGGGGAATGAGCAGTTCTTC. Encoded protein: CASSSLGGNEQFF. The chain combines TRBV5-1 with TRBJ2-1; TRBD2 matches 7 bases. This CDR3 has 13 residues. V was pared by 3 bases and J by 7 bases, with 4 bases of the junction left unmatched. In germline, CDR1 is SGHRS, CDR2 YFSETQ.

This clonotype appeared many times. The chain couples TRBV20-1 to TRBJ1-5, with D perhaps matching TRBD1 (5 bases). Germline V CDR1 and CDR2: DFQATT, SNEGSKA (reference sequence). The length of the CDR3 is 15 residues. The ends were cut back, 6 bases at V and 6 bases at J, with 21 bases in the middle. CDR3 DNA sequence: TGCAGTGCCCTAAATGGACACCTCGTAGTTCAGCCCCAGCATTTT. Translating it yields CSALNGHLVVQPQHF.

Notes on this clonotype: Since the CDR3 does not end with the conserved phenylalanine or tryptophan, this likely comes from a read error. V is TRBV12-3 or TRBV12-4 and J is TRBJ1-2; D is unresolved. V shed 5 bases and J shed 5 bases, with 18 bases lying between them. This CDR3 is 15 amino acids long. CDR3 loop: CASSPLERLHYGYTN. CDR3 bases: TGTGCCAGCAGTCCCCTTGAAAGGCTCCATTATGGCTACACCAAC.

Many counts were recorded for this clonotype. The chain links TRBV7-9 to TRBJ2-4, with no clear D. Trimming removed 5 bases at V and 5 bases at J, with 16 bases between. The CDR3 has 15 residues. The germline V gene encodes CDR1 SEHNR and CDR2 FQNEAQ (reference sequence). CDR3 amino acids: CASSGRLAEQNIQYF. The CDR3, as DNA: TGTGCCAGCAGCGGACGGTTAGCCGAGCAAAACATTCAGTACTTC.

The genes are TRBV29-1 and TRBJ2-7; possibly TRBD1 for D (6 bases). The CDR3 totals 11 residues. Trimming cost V 5 bases and J 3 bases, with 8 bases left between them. Germline CDR1 SQVTM, CDR2 ANQGSEA. The DNA of the CDR3 is TGCAGCGTTAACAGGGACTACGAGCAGTACTTC. This encodes CSVNRDYEQYF.

There are many counts of this clonotype. This chain links TRBV12-3 or TRBV12-4 with TRBJ2-2, with TRBD1 matching 12 bases. V lost 8 bases and J lost 6; bases outside the gene matches: 10. The CDR3 extends over 16 amino acids. In DNA form, the CDR3 reads TGTGCCAGCCGGGACAGGGGGCAACTTTCCCCCGGGGAGCTGTTTTTT. Its translation is CASRDRGQLSPGELFF.